This T cell receptor beta chain was observed in a study of shared clonotypes between healthy human individuals. Broader study findings: Sample collection involved blood only; tissue repertoires are likely different.

The data were produced by immunoSEQ multiplex PCR, yet TCRdb's version contains in-frame clones alone and is incomplete. The sample includes about 1,800,000 clones, 85% to 95% of them seen just once. CD8 cells regarded as naive lacked CD45RO, were positively chosen for CCR7, and omitted terminally differentiated effector memory CD45RA+ cells. With V trimmed by 5 bases and J by 5 bases, 5 bases remained unmatched. The germline V gene encodes CDR1 MNHEY and CDR2 SMNVEV (reference sequence). CDR3 length: 15 amino acids. About this clone: Its antigen remains unidentified.

This rearrangement joins TRBV27 to TRBJ2-1; 11 bases line up with TRBD2. Specimen: naive CD8+ T cells sorted from blood. This clonotype was sampled from a man aged 18 to 35 in good health. The CDR3 is CASSILAGAHNEQFF. The DNA of the CDR3 is TGTGCCAGCAGTATACTAGCGGGGGCCCACAATGAGCAGTTCTTC.